This is a list of T cell receptor beta chains from one sample in a study of cytomegalovirus exposure and HLA in healthy donors. Libraries were prepared by immunoSEQ multiplex PCR; TCRdb keeps only in-frame clonotypes and omits some of them. The top ten clones hold 4% to 4.5% of a sample with roughly 100,000 clones, about 88% of them seen once. The sample comprised PBMCs. The receptors stem from a woman between 18 and 29 years old in good health and CMV-seropositive. Each CDR3 is given with its conserved first and last residue.

cdr3_aa	v_call	j_call
CASSRLQGIHEQYF	TRBV11-3	TRBJ2-7
CASSWGAYEQYF	TRBV5-6	TRBJ2-7
CASSSGQPPTEAFF	TRBV28	TRBJ1-1
CASSPAGGKSTDTQYF	TRBV18	TRBJ2-3
CASSTGQNNSPLHF	TRBV19	TRBJ1-6
CASSPPTDSEAFF	TRBV18	TRBJ1-1
CASSEVVEQYF	TRBV10-2	TRBJ2-7
CSVGLAGDTGELFF	TRBV29-1	TRBJ2-2
CASSLNVAGGIYGYTF	TRBV19	TRBJ1-2
CASSYSPDEQFF	TRBV6-5	TRBJ2-1
CASSFSGTGFQPQHF	TRBV28	TRBJ1-5
CASSEYPRQGARGYIQYF	TRBV25-1	TRBJ2-4
CASSAEQGVGYGYTF	TRBV9	TRBJ1-2
CASSQGVGGSGWISTDTQYF	TRBV4-1	TRBJ2-3
CASSVVGQGETQYF	TRBV9	TRBJ2-5
CASSRGPTSGGYYEQYF	TRBV4-1	TRBJ2-7
CATSTLTSGRVGDTQYF	TRBV15	TRBJ2-3
CASSSRGYTGELFF	TRBV19	TRBJ2-2
CASSPRSRAGYTF	TRBV18	TRBJ1-2
CASSEYATGPISPLHF	TRBV25-1	TRBJ1-6
CAISEYRLETQYF	TRBV10-3	TRBJ2-5
CASSYTQETYEQYF	TRBV6-6	TRBJ2-7
CASSNDPASGEQETQYF	TRBV21-1	TRBJ2-5
CASSFTGTNNQPQHF	TRBV28	TRBJ1-5
CASSPGVASYGYTF	TRBV9	TRBJ1-2
CASRSLIQGSEAFF	TRBV5-4	TRBJ1-1
CASSPKTRIDITSGGYTF	TRBV7-8	TRBJ1-2
CASSFQMYQETQYF	TRBV5-6	TRBJ2-5
CASRELAGGYNEQFF	TRBV5-1	TRBJ2-1
CASSRRGLEKLFF	TRBV19	TRBJ1-4
CASSATSGRVEETQYF	TRBV10-1	TRBJ2-5
CASSPSSGGYEQYF	TRBV9	TRBJ2-7
CASSIRDSFSYEQYF	TRBV19	TRBJ2-7
CASSLALGGIDYGYTF	TRBV7-8	TRBJ1-2
CASSEVPQGKRYF	TRBV4-1	TRBJ1-3
CASSTTGDTYQPQHF	TRBV19	TRBJ1-5
CASSQRSGFFYEQYF	TRBV18	TRBJ2-7
CASSPEQNYGYTF	TRBV18	TRBJ1-2
CASSLEVGSHEQFF	TRBV5-1	TRBJ2-1
CASSYFPRSENTEAFF	TRBV6-6	TRBJ1-1
CAISEGTGTTDTQYF	TRBV10-3	TRBJ2-3
CASSSPDLQETQYF	TRBV5-6	TRBJ2-5
CASSFGEGRISAFF	TRBV5-8	TRBJ1-1
CASNTWASGGDSQFF	TRBV6-5	TRBJ2-1
CASRRGAGGYYNEQFF	TRBV27	TRBJ2-1
CASSLSPRSIEKLFF	TRBV27	TRBJ1-4
CASSVAALAGGMNEQFF	TRBV9	TRBJ2-1
CASTKTGYTEAFF	TRBV28	TRBJ1-1
CASSPRTSGASIKIYNEQFF	TRBV9	TRBJ2-1
CASRPALLPPGEQFF	TRBV27	TRBJ2-1
CASSNTQTQYF	TRBV6-1	TRBJ2-5
CASRLAGDTDTQYF	TRBV6-4	TRBJ2-3
CASSFFLQGRNTEAFF	TRBV28	TRBJ1-1
CASSFFSIAGGSADTQYF	TRBV5-1	TRBJ2-3
CASSLSGARHEKLFF	TRBV28	TRBJ1-4
CATSREPVMNTEAFF	TRBV15	TRBJ1-1
CAISDATGDLVDQPQHF	TRBV10-3	TRBJ1-5
CASSQLAFSYEQYF	TRBV14	TRBJ2-7
CASSRTGGQPQHF	TRBV11-2	TRBJ1-5